This T cell receptor beta chain was sequenced for a study of quantifying T cell responses using KT2 cells. Across the whole study: RNA was reverse transcribed with TCR alpha and beta constant-region primers. A predetermined fluorescence threshold ended the second PCR, run as a qPCR.

This clonotype was counted at least ten times. Each cDNA got a UMI-containing oligo ligated at its 3' end. The first PCR ran roughly 4 cycles with an equimolar RC1.1 and RC1.2 beta primer mix. TCRdb used MiXCR to reprocess the UMI-ligation and nested PCR reads, holding one entry per CDR3 protein. This table holds tens of thousands of distinct CDR3 sequences, roughly an eighth found once. Trimming removed 2 bases at V and 7 bases at J, with 11 bases between. The CDR3 extends over 13 amino acids. Per germline, CDR1 KGHSH and CDR2 LQKENI. The sample is PBMC spiked with counted cells of clone KT2. Sequenced input: PBMCs spiked with cells of the T cell clone KT2. This TCR came from a human donor. V gene TRBV18 combines with J gene TRBJ1-2; D call uncertain. CDR3 protein: CASSPGSGGGYTF. The DNA for the CDR3 is TGTGCCAGCTCACCAGGGAGTGGCGGTGGCTACACCTTC.